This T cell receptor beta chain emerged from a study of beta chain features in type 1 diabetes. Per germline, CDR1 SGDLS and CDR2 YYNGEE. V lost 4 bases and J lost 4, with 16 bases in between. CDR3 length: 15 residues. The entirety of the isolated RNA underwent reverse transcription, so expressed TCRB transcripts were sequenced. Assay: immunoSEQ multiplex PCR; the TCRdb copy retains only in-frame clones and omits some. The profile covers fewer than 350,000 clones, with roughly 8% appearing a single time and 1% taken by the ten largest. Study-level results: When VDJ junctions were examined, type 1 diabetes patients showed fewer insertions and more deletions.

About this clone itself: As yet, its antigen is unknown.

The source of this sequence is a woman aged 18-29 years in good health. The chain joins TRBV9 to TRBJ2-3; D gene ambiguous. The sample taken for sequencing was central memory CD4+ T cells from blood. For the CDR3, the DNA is TGTGCCAGCAGCCAAGGTGCGGCCGCTTCAGATACGCAGTATTTT. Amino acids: CASSQGAAASDTQYF.